This T cell receptor (beta chain) derives from a study of Ad26.COV2.S vaccination and SARS-CoV-2 variants. TCRdb keeps only in-frame clones here, not all; method: immunoSEQ multiplex PCR. The sample consists of roughly 420,000 clones, 89% of them appearing once. CDR1 and CDR2 (germline): LGHDT, YNNKEL (reference sequence). J was trimmed by 4 bases and V by 1 base; bases with no gene match: 3. This CDR3 has 16 residues. The treatment: roughly 19 received Ad26.COV2.S at low or high dose, single or two shots; five or six received placebo; per-sample allocation not given. Repertoires come from day 63 after the first vaccine or placebo injection. An 18-55-year-old adult in Boston served as donor.

The material sequenced was peripheral blood, taken in a trial of Ad26.COV2.S vaccine versus placebo. The source of this sequence is a person between 18 and 59 years old who received the Ad26.COV2.S COVID-19 vaccine or a placebo. The genes are TRBV3-1 (or the pseudogene TRBV3-2) and TRBJ2-2, with TRBD1 identical over 10 bases. The CDR3 reads CASSQVRTGGTGELFF. DNA for the CDR3: TGTGCCAGCAGCCAAGTTCGGACAGGGGGCACCGGGGAGCTGTTTTTT.